This T cell receptor beta chain derives from a study of cytomegalovirus exposure and HLA in healthy donors. Study results and limitations: Cytomegalovirus-associated TCR beta chains were listed, numbering some 170. It was reportedly the case that the classifier diagnosed cytomegalovirus status with high specificity and sensitivity. Presence/absence analyses assumed roughly uniform sequencing depth across donors, which may not hold. Versus the roughly 670-donor mean, an Asian-associated ancestry cluster reportedly showed fewer N-insertions in a later analysis.

Both 60 Vbeta primers and 13 Jbeta primers went into the PCR. Assay: immunoSEQ multiplex PCR; the TCRdb copy retains only in-frame clones and omits some. This sample carries 120,000 or so clones, over 60% of them seen once, and the ten largest clones take roughly 6.1%. The CDR3 runs 17 residues. The V gene end was trimmed by 6 bases and the J gene end by 0 bases; junction bases not matched to a gene: 12. Per the germline V gene, CDR1 is MDHEN and CDR2 is SYDVKM. As concerns this clone: Its antigen remains unknown.

The sample was PBMCs. This sequence was found in a woman in her thirties or forties in good health and CMV-seronegative. The rearrangement links TRBV28 to TRBJ2-3, with TRBD2 matching over 7 bases. CDR3 sequence: CASRSSGSYHSTDTQYF. DNA for the CDR3: TGTGCCAGCAGGAGTAGCGGGTCTTACCACAGCACAGATACGCAGTATTTT.